Sequencing of this T cell receptor beta chain was carried out in a study of cytomegalovirus exposure and HLA in healthy donors. Across the whole study: Of about 400 genotyped donors, roughly 81% clustered with self-reported Caucasian donors.

The CDR3 runs to 15 residues. The V gene's germline CDR1 is SGDLS and CDR2 YYNGEE. V was shortened by 0 bases and J by 7 bases, with 16 bases between the two germline ends. The study ran its PCR with 60 Vbeta and 13 Jbeta primers. Here immunoSEQ multiplex PCR was the method, and the copy in TCRdb shows in-frame clones only, minus some. Among some 150,000 clones listed, roughly 79% were seen once. The source material was PBMCs. This chain links TRBV9 with TRBJ2-5; no clear D gene. The clonotype originates from a male donor in good health and CMV-seronegative. The CDR3 loop is CASSVASGGLGTQYF. The CDR3 coding sequence is TGTGCCAGCAGCGTAGCTTCTGGCGGCTTGGGGACCCAGTACTTC. Filled out from reference TRBV9 and TRBJ2-5, the complete variable domain reads DSGVTQTPKHLITATGQRVTLRCSPRSGDLSVYWYQQSLDQGLQFLIQYYNGEERAKGNILERFSAQQFPDLHSELNLSSLELGDSALYFCASSVASGGLGTQYFGPGTRLLVL.